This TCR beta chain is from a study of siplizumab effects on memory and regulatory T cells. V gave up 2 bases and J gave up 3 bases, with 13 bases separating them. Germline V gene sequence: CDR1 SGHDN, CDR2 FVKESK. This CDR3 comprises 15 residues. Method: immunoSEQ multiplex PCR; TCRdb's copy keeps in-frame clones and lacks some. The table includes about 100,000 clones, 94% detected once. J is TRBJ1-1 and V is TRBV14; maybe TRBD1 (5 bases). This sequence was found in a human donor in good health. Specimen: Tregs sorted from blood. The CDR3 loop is CASSQYGARDTEAFF. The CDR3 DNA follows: TGTGCCAGCAGCCAATATGGGGCGAGGGACACTGAAGCTTTCTTT.